This T cell receptor (beta chain) stems from a study of T cells after yellow fever vaccination. Study results and limitations: Booster sampling recovered most clones from primary vaccination (approximately 97% CD4, just over 85% CD8). FACS-sorted repertoires might harbor abundant contaminating clonotypes from the bulk population.

The germline CDR1 and CDR2 sequences are SQVTM and ANQGSEA. V lost 7 bases, J lost 3 bases, and 10 bases lay in between. The CDR3 is 12 amino acids. This clonotype has just a few counts. The antigen is not known. Generation of TCR cDNA used 5'RACE template switching (which added a universal primer site and UMIs). TCRdb analysed the 5' RACE reads with MiXCR anew, one entry per CDR3 protein. This sample carries 250,000 to 350,000 distinct CDR3 sequences, approximately 8% of them seen once, and the ten largest clones take over 3%. This receptor was obtained from a man younger than 35 who received the YFV17D yellow fever vaccine. Sequences were derived from CD4+ T cells sorted from PBMCs, sampled 5 days after the yellow fever booster vaccination. This chain joins TRBV29-1 and TRBJ1-3; D gene ambiguous. In nucleotides, the CDR3 is TGCAGCGCCGAGGCCGGTGGAAACACCATATATTTT. This sequence encodes CSAEAGGNTIYF.